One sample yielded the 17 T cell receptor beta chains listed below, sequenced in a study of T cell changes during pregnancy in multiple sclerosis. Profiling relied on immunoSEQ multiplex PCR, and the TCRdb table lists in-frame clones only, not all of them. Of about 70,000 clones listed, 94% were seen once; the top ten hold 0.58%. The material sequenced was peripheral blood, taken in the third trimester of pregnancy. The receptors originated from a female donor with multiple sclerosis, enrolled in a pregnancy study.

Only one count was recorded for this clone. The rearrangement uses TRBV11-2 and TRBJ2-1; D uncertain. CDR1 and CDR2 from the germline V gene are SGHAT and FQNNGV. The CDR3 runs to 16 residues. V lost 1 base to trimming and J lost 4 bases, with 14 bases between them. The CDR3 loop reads CASSLVVQAQYNEQFF. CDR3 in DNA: TGTGCCAGCAGCTTAGTGGTTCAGGCACAATACAATGAGCAGTTCTTC.

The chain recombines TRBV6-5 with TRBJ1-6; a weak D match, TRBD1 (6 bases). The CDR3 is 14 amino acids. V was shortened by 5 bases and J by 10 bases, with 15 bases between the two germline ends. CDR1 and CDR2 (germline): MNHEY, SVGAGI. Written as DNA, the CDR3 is TGTGCCAGCAGTCACAGGGTAATTGAATCACCCCTCCACTTT. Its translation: CASSHRVIESPLHF.

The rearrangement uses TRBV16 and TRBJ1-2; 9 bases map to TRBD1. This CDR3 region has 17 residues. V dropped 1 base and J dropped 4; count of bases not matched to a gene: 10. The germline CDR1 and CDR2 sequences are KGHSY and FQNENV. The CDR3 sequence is CASSQFRGQGSVYGYTF. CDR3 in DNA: TGTGCCAGCAGCCAATTTCGGGGACAGGGTAGCGTCTATGGCTACACCTTC.

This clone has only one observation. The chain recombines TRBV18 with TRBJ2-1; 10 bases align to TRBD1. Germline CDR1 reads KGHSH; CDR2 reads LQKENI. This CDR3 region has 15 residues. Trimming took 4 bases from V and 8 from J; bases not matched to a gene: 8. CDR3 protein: CASSRRDRGGDEQFF. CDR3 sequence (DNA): TGTGCCAGCTCACGCCGGGACAGGGGAGGAGATGAGCAGTTCTTC.

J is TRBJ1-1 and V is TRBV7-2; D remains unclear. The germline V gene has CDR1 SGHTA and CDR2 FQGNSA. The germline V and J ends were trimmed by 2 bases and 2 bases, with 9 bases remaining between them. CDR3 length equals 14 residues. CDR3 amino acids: CASSLFSGNTEAFF. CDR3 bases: TGTGCCAGCAGCTTATTTTCAGGAAACACTGAAGCTTTCTTT.

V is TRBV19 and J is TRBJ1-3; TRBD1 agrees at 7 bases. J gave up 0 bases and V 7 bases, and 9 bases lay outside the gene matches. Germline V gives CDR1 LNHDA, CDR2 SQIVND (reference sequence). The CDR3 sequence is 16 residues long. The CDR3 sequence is CASTDRSHFSGNTIYF. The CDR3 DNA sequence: TGTGCCAGTACGGACAGGAGTCACTTCTCTGGAAACACCATATATTTT.

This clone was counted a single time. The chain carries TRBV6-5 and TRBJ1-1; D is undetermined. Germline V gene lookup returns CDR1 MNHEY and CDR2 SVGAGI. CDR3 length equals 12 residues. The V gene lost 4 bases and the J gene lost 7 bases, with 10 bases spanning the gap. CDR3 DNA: TGTGCCAGCAGTTCACTTGCACTTGAAGCTTTCTTT. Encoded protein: CASSSLALEAFF.

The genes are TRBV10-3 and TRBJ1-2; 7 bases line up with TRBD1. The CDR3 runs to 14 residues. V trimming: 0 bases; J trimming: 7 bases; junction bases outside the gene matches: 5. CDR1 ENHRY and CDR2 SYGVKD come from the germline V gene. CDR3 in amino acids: CAISESEGALGYTF. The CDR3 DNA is TGTGCCATCAGTGAGTCCGAGGGGGCGCTTGGCTACACCTTC.

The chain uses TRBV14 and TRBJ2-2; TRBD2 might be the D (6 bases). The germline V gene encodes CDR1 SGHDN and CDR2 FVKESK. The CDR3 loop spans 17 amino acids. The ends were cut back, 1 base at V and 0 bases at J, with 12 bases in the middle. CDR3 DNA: TGTGCCAGCAGCCAAGTTGGGGGACTCCCGAACACCGGGGAGCTGTTTTTT. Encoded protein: CASSQVGGLPNTGELFF.

This CDR3 is CASSVGDRPRDEQYF. The CDR3 DNA is TGTGCCAGCAGCGTAGGGGACAGGCCTCGGGACGAGCAGTACTTC. V gene TRBV9 combines with J gene TRBJ2-7; 8 nucleotides agree with TRBD1. This CDR3 is built from 15 residues. Trimming took 0 bases from V and 5 from J; bases not matched to a gene: 7. Germline V gene lookup returns CDR1 SGDLS and CDR2 YYNGEE.

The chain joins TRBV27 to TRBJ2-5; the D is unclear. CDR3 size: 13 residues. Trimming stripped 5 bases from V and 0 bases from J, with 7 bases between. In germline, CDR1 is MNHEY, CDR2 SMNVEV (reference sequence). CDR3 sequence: CASSTMYQETQYF. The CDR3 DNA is TGTGCCAGCAGTACAATGTACCAAGAGACCCAGTACTTC.

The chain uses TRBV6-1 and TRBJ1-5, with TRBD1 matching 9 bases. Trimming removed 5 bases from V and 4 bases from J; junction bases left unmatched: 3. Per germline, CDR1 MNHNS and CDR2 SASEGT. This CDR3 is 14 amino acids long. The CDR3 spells CASSSDRGNQPQHF. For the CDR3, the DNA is TGTGCCAGCAGTTCCGACAGGGGGAATCAGCCCCAGCATTTT.

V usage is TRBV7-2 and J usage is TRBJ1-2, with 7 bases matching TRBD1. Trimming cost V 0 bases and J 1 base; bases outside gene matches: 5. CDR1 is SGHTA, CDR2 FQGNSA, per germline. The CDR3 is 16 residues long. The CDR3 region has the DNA TGTGCCAGCAGCTTAGCTACAGGGGCGCTTAACTATGGCTACACCTTC. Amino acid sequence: CASSLATGALNYGYTF.

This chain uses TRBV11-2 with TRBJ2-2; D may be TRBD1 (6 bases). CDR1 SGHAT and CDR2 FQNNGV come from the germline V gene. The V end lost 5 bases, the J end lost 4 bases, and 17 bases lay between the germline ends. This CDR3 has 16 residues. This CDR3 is CASSRIQGPLTGELFF. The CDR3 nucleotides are TGTGCCAGCAGCCGCATCCAGGGGCCCCTCACCGGGGAGCTGTTTTTT.

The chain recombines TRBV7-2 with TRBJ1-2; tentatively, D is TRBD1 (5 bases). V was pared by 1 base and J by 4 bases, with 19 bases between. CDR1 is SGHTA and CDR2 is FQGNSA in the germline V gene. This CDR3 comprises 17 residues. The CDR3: CASSLEGNRQPIYGYTF. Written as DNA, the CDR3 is TGTGCCAGCAGCTTAGAGGGGAACCGACAGCCAATCTATGGCTACACCTTC.

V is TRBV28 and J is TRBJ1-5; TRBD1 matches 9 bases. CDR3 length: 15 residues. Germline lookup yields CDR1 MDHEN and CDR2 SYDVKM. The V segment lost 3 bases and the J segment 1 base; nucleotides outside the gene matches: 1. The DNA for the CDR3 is TGTGCCAGCAGTTTCGGACAGGGGAGCAATCAGCCCCAGCATTTT. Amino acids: CASSFGQGSNQPQHF. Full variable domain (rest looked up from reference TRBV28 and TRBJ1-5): DVKVTQSSRYLVKRTGEKVFLECVQDMDHENMFWYRQDPGLGLRLIYFSYDVKMKEKGDIPEGYSVSREKKERFSLILESASTNQTSMYLCASSFGQGSNQPQHFGDGTRLSIL.

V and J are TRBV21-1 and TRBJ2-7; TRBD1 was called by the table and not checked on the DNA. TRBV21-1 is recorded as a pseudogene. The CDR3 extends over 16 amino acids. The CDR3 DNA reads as TGTGCCAGCAGCAAAAGTTGGCAGGACAGCTCCTACGAGCAGTACTTC. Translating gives CASSKSWQDSSYEQYF.